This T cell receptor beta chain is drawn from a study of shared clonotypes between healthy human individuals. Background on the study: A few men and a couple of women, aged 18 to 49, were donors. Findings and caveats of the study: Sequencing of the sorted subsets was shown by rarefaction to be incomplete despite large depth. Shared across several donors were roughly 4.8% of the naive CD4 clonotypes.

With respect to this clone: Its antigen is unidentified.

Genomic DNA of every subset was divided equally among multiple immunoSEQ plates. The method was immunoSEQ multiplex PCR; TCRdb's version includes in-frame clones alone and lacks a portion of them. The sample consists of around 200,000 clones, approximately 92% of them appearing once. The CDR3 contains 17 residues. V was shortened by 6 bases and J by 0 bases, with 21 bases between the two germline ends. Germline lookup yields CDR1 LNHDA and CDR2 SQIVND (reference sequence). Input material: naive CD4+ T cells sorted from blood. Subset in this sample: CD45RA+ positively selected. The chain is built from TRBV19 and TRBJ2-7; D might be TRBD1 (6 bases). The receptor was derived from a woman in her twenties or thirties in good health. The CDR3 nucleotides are TGTGCCAGTAGCCTAAACTCCGGGACATTAAGCTCCTACGAGCAGTACTTC. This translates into CASSLNSGTLSSYEQYF.